This passage covers 32 T cell receptor beta chains from one sample sequenced in a study of blood T cell repertoires in COVID-19. Using immunoSEQ multiplex PCR, the repertoire was profiled, and TCRdb retains in-frame clones only, with some absent. The table shows around 250,000 clones, with approximately 85% occurring only once. The material sequenced was peripheral blood. The receptors were gathered from a man of 80 years or more with acute or convalescent COVID-19.

About this clone itself: The junction departs from the called germline gene at one end, perhaps through a read error. V gene TRBV4-1 combines with J gene TRBJ1-4, with 7 bases that match TRBD1. CDR3 length: 13 amino acids. Germline V gene sequence: CDR1 MGHRA, CDR2 YSYEKL. CDR3 sequence: CASRDRSGGKRVF. CDR3 sequence (DNA): TGCGCCAGCCGGGACAGAAGCGGGGGTAAACGGGTTTTT.

The chain couples TRBV7-8 to TRBJ2-1; possible D gene TRBD1, 5 bases. CDR3 length: 13 residues. With 5 bases removed from V and 7 bases from J, the gap between germline ends came to 12 bases. CDR1 and CDR2 from the germline V gene are SGHVS and FQNEAQ. The CDR3 region has the DNA TGTGCCAGCAGCCTACGGACACGGAATGAGCAGTTCTTC. Translated: CASSLRTRNEQFF.

V usage is TRBV3-1 (or the pseudogene TRBV3-2) and J usage is TRBJ2-5, with TRBD2 identical over 10 bases. The V and J ends lost 1 base and 5 bases, in that order; junction bases with no gene match: 7. Germline CDR1 and CDR2: LGHDT and YNNKEL (reference sequence). CDR3 size: 16 residues. CDR3 nucleotides: TGTGCCAGCAGCCAAGCCCTAGCGGGGGAGCGGGAGACCCAGTACTTC. Translated, it gives CASSQALAGERETQYF.

The chain combines TRBV4-2 with TRBJ2-3; 7 bases agree with TRBD2. From germline, CDR1 is LGHNA and CDR2 YNFKEQ. The CDR3 sequence is 15 residues long. With V trimmed by 4 bases and J by 3 bases, 7 bases remained unmatched. CDR3 sequence reads: CASSPGGSGTDTQYF. The CDR3 DNA reads TGTGCCAGCAGCCCGGGAGGAAGTGGAACAGATACGCAGTATTTT.

This sequence joins TRBV6-5 and TRBJ2-3; TRBD1 matches at 9 bases. CDR1 is MNHEY and CDR2 is SVGAGI in the germline V gene. CDR3 size: 15 residues. The trim removed 6 bases at V and 0 bases at J, leaving 4 bases unmatched. The CDR3 bases are TGTGCCAGCAGCCCGGGACAGGGAAGCACAGATACGCAGTATTTT. This codes for CASSPGQGSTDTQYF.

CDR3 coding DNA: TGTGCCAGCACAGGCAGGGGTGACTATGGCTACACCTTC. It yields the protein CASTGRGDYGYTF. The chain uses TRBV28 and TRBJ1-2, with D perhaps matching TRBD1 (6 bases). Between the trimmed V and J ends, which lost 7 bases and 3 bases, there was a span of 12 bases. Looked up from germline, CDR1 is MDHEN and CDR2 is SYDVKM. The CDR3 is 13 amino acids.

The genes are TRBV15 and TRBJ1-4; no definite D call. This CDR3 contains 15 residues. Between the trimmed V and J ends, which lost 5 bases and 0 bases, there was a span of 10 bases. Germline V CDR1 and CDR2: LNHNV, YYDKDF (reference sequence). For the CDR3, the DNA is TGTGCCACCAGCCCAGGCAGAGCAACTAATGAAAAACTGTTTTTT. It specifies CATSPGRATNEKLFF.

The J gene is TRBJ1-6, the V gene TRBV6-5; 8 positions match TRBD1. From germline, CDR1 is MNHEY and CDR2 SVGAGI. The J segment lost 5 bases and the V segment lost 6 bases, leaving 3 bases of the junction unmatched. This CDR3 region has 14 residues. CDR3: CASRSTGDNSPLHF. DNA of the CDR3: TGTGCCAGCAGATCGACAGGGGATAATTCACCCCTCCACTTT.

This chain joins TRBV20-1 and TRBJ2-7, with TRBD2 matching 15 bases. The ends lost 3 bases at V and 0 bases at J; junction bases unmatched: 3. Germline CDR1 DFQATT, CDR2 SNEGSKA (reference sequence). The CDR3 is 16 amino acids. CDR3 residues: CSASGTSGRSSYEQYF. Here the CDR3 DNA reads TGCAGTGCTAGTGGGACTAGCGGGAGGAGCTCCTACGAGCAGTACTTC.

The V and J genes are TRBV5-1 and TRBJ2-1, with 11 bases identical to TRBD2. Losses at the gene ends were 4 bases for V and 4 bases for J; bases not matched to a gene: 4. Germline V gives CDR1 SGHRS, CDR2 YFSETQ. CDR3 length: 15 amino acids. This chain's CDR3 is CASSALAGGYNEQFF. CDR3 nucleotide sequence: TGCGCCAGCAGCGCCCTAGCGGGAGGTTACAATGAGCAGTTCTTC.

The chain carries TRBV6-2 or TRBV6-3 and TRBJ1-5; D unresolved. The CDR3 runs 14 residues. The V gene lost 6 bases and the J gene lost 6 bases, with 15 bases spanning the gap. From germline, CDR1 is MNHEY and CDR2 SVGEGT. For the CDR3, the DNA is TGTGCCAGCAGCGAGGGTGTCGGTAGTCAGCCCCAGCATTTT. As protein: CASSEGVGSQPQHF.

V is TRBV28 and J is TRBJ2-7; TRBD2 agrees at 7 bases. With V trimmed by 5 bases and J by 2 bases, 6 bases remained unmatched. Germline V lookup: CDR1 MDHEN, CDR2 SYDVKM. CDR3 length equals 14 residues. This chain's CDR3 is CASSESSGAYEQYF. The CDR3 coding sequence is TGTGCCAGCAGTGAGTCTAGCGGCGCCTACGAGCAGTACTTC. Supplemented by reference TRBV28 and TRBJ2-7, the full variable domain reads DVKVTQSSRYLVKRTGEKVFLECVQDMDHENMFWYRQDPGLGLRLIYFSYDVKMKEKGDIPEGYSVSREKKERFSLILESASTNQTSMYLCASSESSGAYEQYFGPGTRLTVT.

This sequence joins TRBV9 and TRBJ1-3; D uncertain. The germline V and J ends were trimmed by 3 bases and 2 bases, with 12 bases remaining between them. The CDR3 has 15 residues. Germline V gene data show CDR1 as SGDLS and CDR2 as YYNGEE. CDR3 amino acids: CASSGSTSAGNTIYF. The CDR3 coding sequence is TGTGCCAGCAGCGGTTCTACCAGCGCTGGAAACACCATATATTTT.

This clone occurred once. The rearrangement links TRBV5-1 to TRBJ1-5; possibly TRBD1 for D (5 bases). V lost 4 bases to trimming and J lost 7 bases, with 12 bases between them. Germline lookup yields CDR1 SGHRS and CDR2 YFSETQ. The CDR3 length is 13 residues. CDR3 sequence: CASSVQGEQPQHF. The CDR3 DNA is TGCGCCAGCAGCGTCCAGGGTGAGCAGCCCCAGCATTTT.

In DNA form, the CDR3 reads TGTGCCAGCACCATAGGGACAGAAGACTATGGCTACACCTTC. It translates to CASTIGTEDYGYTF. V gene TRBV5-6 combines with J gene TRBJ1-2; the match to TRBD1 covers 7 bases. This CDR3 contains 14 residues. Per the germline V gene, CDR1 is SGHDT and CDR2 is YYEEEE. J gave up 3 bases and V 6 bases, and 8 bases lay outside the gene matches.

The V gene is TRBV7-3, the J gene TRBJ2-2; TRBD2 agrees at 14 bases. The CDR3 consists of 20 residues. V trimming: 1 base; J trimming: 0 bases; junction bases outside the gene matches: 7. CDR1 is SGHTA, CDR2 FQGTGA, per germline. CDR3 protein: CASSLKPPGLAGANTGELFF. Written as DNA, the CDR3 is TGTGCCAGCAGCTTAAAGCCCCCGGGACTAGCGGGAGCGAACACCGGGGAGCTGTTTTTT.

The chain carries TRBV6-6 and TRBJ1-1; TRBD1 aligns across 12 bases. The germline V gene has CDR1 MNHNY and CDR2 SVGAGI (reference sequence). V shed 5 bases and J 1 base; nucleotides not matched to a gene: 8. The CDR3 totals 17 residues. In DNA form, the CDR3 reads TGTGCCAGCAGTCCACAGGGACAGGGGGCTAAGAACACTGAAGCTTTCTTT. This sequence encodes CASSPQGQGAKNTEAFF.

The CDR3 is CASSLAGGPSQEQYF. CDR3 bases: TGTGCCAGCAGCTTAGCGGGAGGGCCAAGTCAAGAGCAGTACTTC. The chain combines TRBV6-2 or TRBV6-3 with TRBJ2-7, with TRBD2 identical over 11 bases. Germline values: CDR1 MNHEY, CDR2 SVGEGT. This CDR3 comprises 15 residues. The V segment lost 6 bases and the J segment 7 bases; nucleotides outside the gene matches: 11.

The V gene is TRBV27, the J gene TRBJ1-6; tentative D call: TRBD1 (5 bases). This CDR3 has 14 amino acids. The germline V gene has CDR1 MNHEY and CDR2 SMNVEV (reference sequence). V was pared by 3 bases and J by 10 bases, with 13 bases between. The CDR3 reads CASSLEGIGSPLHF. The DNA for the CDR3 is TGTGCCAGCAGTTTGGAGGGGATTGGCTCACCCCTCCACTTT.

The rearrangement links TRBV6-2 or TRBV6-3 to TRBJ1-3; 7 bases map to TRBD1. Germline CDR1 reads MNHEY; CDR2 reads SVGEGT. This CDR3 contains 14 residues. V trimming: 4 bases; J trimming: 2 bases; junction bases outside the gene matches: 2. This CDR3 reads CASSSGTAGNTIYF. CDR3 sequence (DNA): TGTGCCAGCAGTTCCGGGACAGCTGGAAACACCATATATTTT.

This chain uses TRBV7-6 with TRBJ2-2; the D gene is possibly TRBD2 (6 bases). V gave up 6 bases and J gave up 0 bases, with 11 bases separating them. The CDR3 has 15 amino acids. The germline gives CDR1 SGHVS, CDR2 FNYEAQ. Here the CDR3 DNA reads TGTGCCAGCAGACCGGGACTCCCGAACACCGGGGAGCTGTTTTTT. Its translation is CASRPGLPNTGELFF. Complete variable domain (other parts from reference TRBV7-6 and TRBJ2-2): GAGVSQSPRYKVTKRGQDVALRCDPISGHVSLYWYRQALGQGPEFLTYFNYEAQQDKSGLPNDRFSAERPEGSISTLTIQRTEQRDSAMYRCASRPGLPNTGELFFGEGSRLTVL.

This clone has a single count. The chain is built from TRBV11-3 and TRBJ2-1; 13 nucleotides line up with TRBD2. Germline CDR1 and CDR2: SGHNT and YENEEA. The length of the CDR3 is 18 residues. The V and J ends lost 5 bases and 8 bases, in that order; junction bases with no gene match: 15. Here the CDR3 DNA reads TGTGCCAGCAGCCGATCCAGGACTAGCGGGAGTGGGGTTGATGAGCAGTTCTTC. It yields the protein CASSRSRTSGSGVDEQFF.

The rearrangement joins TRBV28 to TRBJ2-5; a possible D gene is TRBD2 (6 bases). Germline V gene sequence: CDR1 MDHEN, CDR2 SYDVKM. This CDR3 has 12 amino acids. Trimming removed 5 bases at V and 6 bases at J, with 10 bases between. The CDR3 protein is CASSTGLQTQYF. The CDR3, as DNA: TGTGCCAGCAGTACGGGACTTCAGACCCAGTACTTC.

The rearrangement links TRBV9 to TRBJ2-1; a weak D match, TRBD2 (7 bases). The CDR3 length is 15 residues. Germline-derived CDR1 and CDR2 are SGDLS and YYNGEE. V lost 0 bases and J lost 10, with 17 bases in between. CDR3: CASSVEGGVPVEQFF. CDR3 sequence (DNA): TGTGCCAGCAGCGTAGAGGGGGGGGTCCCGGTCGAGCAGTTCTTC.

The V and J genes are TRBV18 and TRBJ1-4, with D perhaps TRBD1 (6 bases). The CDR3 is 14 amino acids. V shed 6 bases and J shed 1 base, with 9 bases lying between them. The V gene's germline CDR1 is KGHSH and CDR2 LQKENI. The CDR3 DNA is TGTGCCAGCTCGCCCAGGGGAACTAATGAAAAACTGTTTTTT. Translation gives CASSPRGTNEKLFF. Filled out from reference TRBV18 and TRBJ1-4, the complete variable domain reads NAGVMQNPRHLVRRRGQEARLRCSPMKGHSHVYWYRQLPEEGLKFMVYLQKENIIDESGMPKERFSAEFPKEGPSILRIQQVVRGDSAAYFCASSPRGTNEKLFFGSGTQLSVL.

The chain recombines TRBV6-2 or TRBV6-3 with TRBJ1-1, with TRBD1 identical over 7 bases. CDR1 MNHEY and CDR2 SVGEGT come from the germline V gene. The V gene end was trimmed by 6 bases and the J gene end by 10 bases; junction bases not matched to a gene: 11. This CDR3 has 13 residues. The CDR3 bases are TGTGCCAGCAGCCCTCATATCACAGGGGTAGCTTTCTTT. Translation: CASSPHITGVAFF.

This chain connects TRBV5-1 to TRBJ2-5; 12 bases agree with TRBD2. Germline lookup yields CDR1 SGHRS and CDR2 YFSETQ. The length of the CDR3 is 16 residues. Germline trimming cut 0 bases from V and 4 bases from J; bases unmatched to any gene: 4. The CDR3 loop reads CASSLELAGGGETQYF. The DNA of the CDR3 is TGCGCCAGCAGCTTGGAACTAGCGGGGGGCGGAGAGACCCAGTACTTC.

CDR3 region: CASSPETGIVSGNTIYF. CDR3 DNA: TGTGCCAGCTCACCGGAGACAGGGATCGTCTCTGGAAACACCATATATTTT. V usage is TRBV18 and J usage is TRBJ1-3; 7 positions agree with TRBD1. The germline CDR1 and CDR2 sequences are KGHSH and LQKENI. The CDR3 consists of 17 residues. V gave up 3 bases and J gave up 0 bases; unmatched junction bases: 8.

The chain carries TRBV2 and TRBJ1-3; tentatively, D is TRBD1 (5 bases). From germline, CDR1 is SNHLY and CDR2 FYNNEI. Trimming shortened V by 4 bases and J by 3 bases, and 13 bases separated the two germline ends. The CDR3 runs to 15 residues. The CDR3 sequence is CASSATEGVGNTIYF. The CDR3, as DNA: TGTGCCAGCAGTGCGACAGAAGGAGTTGGAAACACCATATATTTT.

The CDR3 is CASSDPGTGLAEQFF. The CDR3 DNA is TGTGCCAGTAGTGACCCCGGGACAGGTCTTGCTGAGCAGTTCTTC. This sequence joins TRBV19 and TRBJ2-1; 8 bases are a match to TRBD1. The CDR3 consists of 15 residues. After removal of 5 bases from V and 9 bases from J, the junction contained 12 bases not matched to a gene. In germline, CDR1 is LNHDA, CDR2 SQIVND (reference sequence).

The V call is TRBV5-6, the J call TRBJ2-3; 11 bases are a match to TRBD2. The J segment lost 1 base and the V segment lost 0 bases, leaving 4 bases of the junction unmatched. This CDR3 region has 17 residues. Per the germline V gene, CDR1 is SGHDT and CDR2 is YYEEEE. Here the CDR3 DNA reads TGTGCCAGCAGCTTGGGGGTGACTAGCGGGGGCACAGATACGCAGTATTTT. The encoded protein is CASSLGVTSGGTDTQYF.

This clone was recorded once. This chain uses TRBV7-9 with TRBJ2-7; 8 bases fit TRBD1. Germline CDR1 is SEHNR and CDR2 is FQNEAQ (reference sequence). This CDR3 is 15 amino acids long. After removal of 3 bases from V and 1 base from J, the junction contained 5 bases not matched to a gene. The CDR3 region has the DNA TGTGCCAGCAGCTTCCGGGACAGGAATTCCTACGAGCAGTACTTC. This encodes CASSFRDRNSYEQYF.